Listed below are T cell receptor beta chains from one sample, sequenced in a study of persistence of HIV-infected CD4 T cells. Their antigens are not known. The data were produced by immunoSEQ multiplex PCR, yet TCRdb's version contains in-frame clones alone and is incomplete. The table has some 41,000 clones, around 80% seen once. The material was CD4+ T cells sorted from PBMCs after approximately 19-hour stimulation, obtained from a patient who received antiretroviral therapy. The receptors shown here come from an adult man with HIV who was CMV-seropositive. CDR3s include the opening cysteine and the closing phenylalanine or tryptophan. Fields, in order: CDR3 protein, CDR3 DNA, J gene, clone size, D gene, V gene. The D gene is left open where the match is weak. Clone size is shown for a subset of rows, as once, few, many or a class of expanded clone.

CDR3: CASSLGQYNEQFF; DNA: TGCGCCAGCAGCTTGGGGCAGTACAATGAGCAGTTCTTC; J: TRBJ2-1; size: NA; D: NA; V: TRBV5-1
CDR3: CASSPWTGRTEAFF; DNA: TGTGCCAGCAGTCCTTGGACGGGGAGGACTGAAGCTTTCTTT; J: TRBJ1-1; size: NA; D: NA; V: TRBV6-5
CDR3: CASSYLYREMGANVLTF; DNA: TGTGCCAGCAGTTACCTTTACAGGGAAATGGGGGCCAACGTCCTGACTTTC; J: TRBJ2-6; size: NA; D: NA; V: TRBV6-2/TRBV6-3
CDR3: CASSSQGGNQPQHF; DNA: TGTGCCAGCTCATCACAGGGAGGCAATCAGCCCCAGCATTTT; J: TRBJ1-5; size: few; D: NA; V: TRBV18
CDR3: CASGLVGPIGELFF; DNA: TGTGCTAGTGGTTTGGTCGGGCCGATCGGGGAGCTGTTTTTT; J: TRBJ2-2; size: NA; D: NA; V: TRBV12-5
CDR3: CASSIDRSGSTDTQYF; DNA: TGTGCCAGTAGTATAGATCGGTCGGGCAGCACAGATACGCAGTATTTT; J: TRBJ2-3; size: NA; D: NA; V: TRBV19
CDR3: CASSSRVSYEQYF; DNA: TGTGCCAGCAGTTCCCGGGTATCATACGAGCAGTACTTC; J: TRBJ2-7; size: once; D: NA; V: TRBV6-5
CDR3: CASSSKGGMGSPLHF; DNA: TGTGCCAGCAGTTCGAAAGGGGGTATGGGTTCACCCCTCCACTTT; J: TRBJ1-6; size: NA; D: NA; V: TRBV27
CDR3: CASSSGQGRGETQYF; DNA: TGTGCCAGCAGCTCGGGACAGGGAAGAGGAGAGACCCAGTACTTC; J: TRBJ2-5; size: NA; D: TRBD1; V: TRBV7-3
CDR3: CASSLSASGGIYEQYF; DNA: TGTGCCAGCAGTTTATCTGCTAGCGGGGGGATTTACGAGCAGTACTTC; J: TRBJ2-7; size: NA; D: TRBD2; V: TRBV28
CDR3: CASSLGQNPYNEQFF; DNA: TGTGCCAGCAGCTTGGGACAGAATCCCTACAATGAGCAGTTCTTC; J: TRBJ2-1; size: NA; D: NA; V: TRBV5-4
CDR3: CASSRGRGGSSYEQYF; DNA: TGTGCCAGCAGCCGCGGACGGGGAGGATCTTCCTACGAGCAGTACTTC; J: TRBJ2-7; size: NA; D: NA; V: TRBV11-1
CDR3: CASRRGGNTGELFF; DNA: TGTGCCAGCCGAAGAGGGGGGAACACCGGGGAGCTGTTTTTT; J: TRBJ2-2; size: NA; D: NA; V: TRBV3-1/TRBV3-2
CDR3: CAISESGYSYNEQFF; DNA: TGTGCCATCAGTGAGTCGGGCTACTCCTACAATGAGCAGTTCTTC; J: TRBJ2-1; size: NA; D: NA; V: TRBV10-3
CDR3: CASRGGPWDYGYTF; DNA: TGTGCCTCCAGGGGGGGCCCCTGGGACTATGGCTACACCTTC; J: TRBJ1-2; size: NA; D: TRBD1; V: TRBV25-1
CDR3: CASSVSSSGGTDTQYF; DNA: TGTGCCAGCAGCGTAAGCTCTAGCGGGGGCACAGATACGCAGTATTTT; J: TRBJ2-3; size: NA; D: TRBD2; V: TRBV9
CDR3: CAISRGDSVYGYTF; DNA: TGTGCCATCAGCCGCGGGGACAGCGTATATGGCTACACCTTC; J: TRBJ1-2; size: NA; D: TRBD1; V: TRBV10-3
CDR3: CASSPGGGFGRDRLHNEQFF; DNA: TGCGCCAGCAGCCCTGGTGGGGGATTCGGCCGGGACAGATTACACAATGAGCAGTTCTTC; J: TRBJ2-1; size: NA; D: TRBD1; V: TRBV5-1
CDR3: CASSLDRVSNQPQHF; DNA: TGTGCCAGCAGCCTAGACAGGGTAAGCAATCAGCCCCAGCATTTT; J: TRBJ1-5; size: NA; D: TRBD1; V: TRBV6-5
CDR3: CASMQGPNSPLHF; DNA: TGTGCCAGCATGCAGGGGCCCAATTCACCCCTCCACTTT; J: TRBJ1-6; size: NA; D: NA; V: TRBV2
CDR3: CAWSLRLNEKLFF; DNA: TGTGCCTGGAGTTTGCGGTTGAATGAAAAACTGTTTTTT; J: TRBJ1-4; size: few; D: NA; V: TRBV30
CDR3: CASSPGGDRGEKLFF; DNA: TGTGCCAGCAGCCCCGGGGGGGACCGGGGAGAAAAACTGTTTTTT; J: TRBJ1-4; size: NA; D: NA; V: TRBV7-9
CDR3: CASSQTARTSGGSARNEQFF; DNA: TGTGCCAGCAGCCAGACCGCCCGGACTAGCGGGGGGTCTGCGAGGAATGAGCAGTTCTTC; J: TRBJ2-1; size: NA; D: TRBD2; V: TRBV4-2
CDR3: CASSYGRGDYGYTF; DNA: TGTGCCAGCAGTTATGGCAGGGGCGACTATGGCTACACCTTC; J: TRBJ1-2; size: NA; D: NA; V: TRBV6-5
CDR3: CATVTWTGNTEAFF; DNA: TGTGCCACCGTGACCTGGACGGGGAACACTGAAGCTTTCTTT; J: TRBJ1-1; size: NA; D: NA; V: TRBV6-6
CDR3: CASSQGQGANEQYF; DNA: TGTGCCAGCAGCCAGGGACAGGGGGCCAACGAGCAGTACTTC; J: TRBJ2-7; size: NA; D: TRBD1; V: TRBV4-2
CDR3: CASSQGGAVAFF; DNA: TGCGCCAGCAGCCAAGGGGGCGCGGTAGCTTTCTTT; J: TRBJ1-1; size: NA; D: NA; V: TRBV4-1
CDR3: CAISVSGGVSNEQFF; DNA: TGTGCCATCAGTGTTAGCGGGGGGGTGTCCAATGAGCAGTTCTTC; J: TRBJ2-1; size: NA; D: TRBD2; V: TRBV10-3
CDR3: CASSPRGASNTGELFF; DNA: TGTGCCAGCAGCCCGAGGGGGGCGTCGAACACCGGGGAGCTGTTTTTT; J: TRBJ2-2; size: NA; D: NA; V: TRBV7-9
CDR3: CASKRGGQTDETQYF; DNA: TGCGCCAGCAAGAGGGGGGGGCAGACTGATGAGACCCAGTACTTC; J: TRBJ2-5; size: NA; D: NA; V: TRBV5-1
CDR3: CASSPLSGVSNTEAFF; DNA: TGTGCCAGCAGCCCTCTATCCGGGGTATCGAACACTGAAGCTTTCTTT; J: TRBJ1-1; size: NA; D: NA; V: TRBV7-9
CDR3: CASTIPQGMATEAFF; DNA: TGTGCCAGCACTATACCACAGGGTATGGCCACTGAAGCTTTCTTT; J: TRBJ1-1; size: NA; D: NA; V: TRBV28